This TCR beta chain was obtained from a study of OX40 agonist ivuxolimab in advanced cancers. About the research overall: At 0.01 to 10 mg/kg, ivuxolimab was administered intravenously to patients every 2 weeks.

V was pared by 5 bases and J by 1 base, with 4 bases of the junction left unmatched. The CDR3 runs 15 residues. Looked up from germline, CDR1 is SEHNR and CDR2 is FQNEAQ (reference sequence). Whole-study findings and limits: No antigen was identified for the clonally expanded peripheral T cells. In the 0.1-3.0 mg/kg groups, partial responders showed among the lowest expansion.

Comments on this clone: Its cognate antigen is unknown.

Blood draws occurred at baseline, cycle 4 day 1, and cycle 7 day 1. Measured with immunoSEQ multiplex PCR; TCRdb has only the in-frame clones, and not every one. The sample holds tens of thousands of clones, 85% to 90% seen once. The source of this sequence is an adult with an advanced solid tumor such as melanoma, head and neck, liver or kidney cancer. This chain connects TRBV7-9 to TRBJ1-1, with 10 bases fitting TRBD1. The sample in question was CD4+ or CD8+ T cells sorted from blood, obtained in a trial of the OX40 agonist ivuxolimab. The CDR3 spells CASSPRQGANTEAFF. The CDR3 DNA sequence: TGTGCCAGCAGCCCCCGACAGGGGGCGAACACTGAAGCTTTCTTT.